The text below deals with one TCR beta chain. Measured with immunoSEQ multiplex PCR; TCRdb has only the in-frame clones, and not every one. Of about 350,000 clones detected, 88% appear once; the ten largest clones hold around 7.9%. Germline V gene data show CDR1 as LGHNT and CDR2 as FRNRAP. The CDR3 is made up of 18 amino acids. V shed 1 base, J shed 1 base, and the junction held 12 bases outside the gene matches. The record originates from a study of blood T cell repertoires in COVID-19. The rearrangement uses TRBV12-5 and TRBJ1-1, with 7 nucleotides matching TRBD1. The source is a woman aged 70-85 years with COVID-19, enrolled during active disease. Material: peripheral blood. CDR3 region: CASGLARSGTEGNTEAFF. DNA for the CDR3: TGTGCTAGTGGTTTGGCTCGTTCCGGGACAGAGGGGAACACTGAAGCTTTCTTT.